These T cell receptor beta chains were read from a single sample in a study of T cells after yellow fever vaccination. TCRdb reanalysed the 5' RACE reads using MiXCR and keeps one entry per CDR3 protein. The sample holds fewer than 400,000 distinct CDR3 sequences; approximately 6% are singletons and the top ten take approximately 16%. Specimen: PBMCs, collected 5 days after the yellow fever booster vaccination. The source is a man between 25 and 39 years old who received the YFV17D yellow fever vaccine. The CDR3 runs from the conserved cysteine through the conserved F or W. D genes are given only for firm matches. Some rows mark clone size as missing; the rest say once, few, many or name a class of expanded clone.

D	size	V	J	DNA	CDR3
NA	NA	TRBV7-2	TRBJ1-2	TGTGCCAGCAGCTTAGCTAAGGGATATGGCTACACCTTC	CASSLAKGYGYTF
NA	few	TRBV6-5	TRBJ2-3	TGTGCCAGCACGAGGGCAGATACGCAGTATTTT	CASTRADTQYF
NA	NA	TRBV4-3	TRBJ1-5	TGCGCCAGCAGCCCGGGGAGAAATCAGCCCCAGCATTTT	CASSPGRNQPQHF
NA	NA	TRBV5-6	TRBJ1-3	TGTGCCAGCAGCTTGGGGTTCAGTCCTGGAAACACCATATATTTT	CASSLGFSPGNTIYF
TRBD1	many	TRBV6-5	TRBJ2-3	TGTGCCAGCAGTTTAGCAGGGGGTAACACAGATACGCAGTATTTT	CASSLAGGNTDTQYF
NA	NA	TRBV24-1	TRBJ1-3	TGTGCCACCAGTGCTCGGGGCAGGGGCGCTGGAAACACCATATATTTT	CATSARGRGAGNTIYF
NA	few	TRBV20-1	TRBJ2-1	TGCAGTGCTCACGGCCACAATGGGAATGAGCAGTTCTTC	CSAHGHNGNEQFF
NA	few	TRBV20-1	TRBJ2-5	TGCAGTGCTTTGAGGGTGGGGAAAGGGGAGACCCAGTACTTC	CSALRVGKGETQYF
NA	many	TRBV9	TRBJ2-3	TGTGCCAGCAGCGTAGGGGGGTTTCGGCTAGATACGCAGTATTTT	CASSVGGFRLDTQYF
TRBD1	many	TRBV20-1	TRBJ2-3	TGCAGTGCCGTTACCGGGACAGGTCCAGATACGCAGTATTTT	CSAVTGTGPDTQYF
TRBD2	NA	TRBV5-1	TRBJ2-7	TGCGCCAGCAGCTTGGGGGGGACTAGCGCGATCTACGAGCAGTACTTC	CASSLGGTSAIYEQYF
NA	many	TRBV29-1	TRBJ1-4	TGCAGCGTTGTCCTCGGGGGAGATGAAAAACTGTTTTTT	CSVVLGGDEKLFF
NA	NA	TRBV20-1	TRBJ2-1	TGCAGTGCTTTGGACGCGGGGCCGTTCTTC	CSALDAGPFF
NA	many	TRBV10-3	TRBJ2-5	TGTGCCATCAGTCACGAAGCGGGTCTGGGGGAGACCCAGTACTTC	CAISHEAGLGETQYF
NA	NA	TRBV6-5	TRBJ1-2	TGTGCCAGCAGTTTAGGACCCGGGGATGGCTACACCTTC	CASSLGPGDGYTF
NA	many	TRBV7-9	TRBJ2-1	TGTGCCAGCAGCAAACAGGGATGGGAGCAGTTCTTC	CASSKQGWEQFF